The 29 T cell receptor beta chains in this list originate from one sample, sequenced in a study of blood T cells in healthy people across ages. Alongside a J-beta primer mix, a sample-barcoded 5' primer served in a second PCR lasting about 7 to 11 cycles. One entry per CDR3 protein, called by TCRdb with MiXCR from the 5' RACE reads. Here the sample spans around 870,000 distinct CDR3 sequences, 29% being singletons. The sequenced sample consisted of blood. These receptors were collected from a woman older than 75 in good health.

This clonotype was seen at least ten times. The chain is built from TRBV6-1 and TRBJ2-5; perhaps D is TRBD1 or TRBD2 (6 bases each). Germline V lookup: CDR1 MNHNS, CDR2 SASEGT. The CDR3 consists of 16 residues. Deletions cut 2 bases from V and 5 bases from J, with 18 bases between. For the CDR3, the DNA is TGTGCCAGCAGTGAACCACCTTATAGGAGGGGGGAGACCCAGTACTTC. As protein: CASSEPPYRRGETQYF.

The genes are TRBV7-2 and TRBJ2-7; TRBD1 might be the D (6 bases). The CDR3 extends over 15 amino acids. The germline V gene encodes CDR1 SGHTA and CDR2 FQGNSA. Deletions cut 1 base from V and 2 bases from J, with 12 bases between. Here the CDR3 DNA reads TGTGCCAGCAGCTTAGGGACAGCAATCACCTACGAGCAGTACTTC. Translation: CASSLGTAITYEQYF.

This clonotype came up many times. This chain connects TRBV7-2 to TRBJ2-3; D is undetermined. The germline V and J ends were trimmed by 2 bases and 7 bases, with 10 bases remaining between them. CDR1 is SGHTA and CDR2 is FQGNSA in the germline V gene. The CDR3 has 13 residues. CDR3 in DNA: TGTGCCAGCAGCTTAAACGGGCAATATACGCAGTATTTT. Its translation is CASSLNGQYTQYF.

Worth noting for this clonotype: One end of the junction is discordant with germline, which a read error may explain. The chain combines TRBV5-1 with TRBJ2-1; D is possibly TRBD2 (5 bases). Per germline, CDR1 SGHRS and CDR2 YFSETQ. The CDR3 contains 17 residues. This CDR3 reads CTSSLSSTNGVTNEQFF. Written as DNA, the CDR3 is TGCACCAGCAGCTTGAGTTCGACTAACGGGGTAACCAATGAGCAGTTCTTC.

This rearrangement joins TRBV2 to TRBJ1-5; no definite D call. There are 15 residues in the CDR3. Trimming left V 3 bases short and J 6 bases short, with 15 bases between. Germline CDR1 is SNHLY and CDR2 is FYNNEI. CDR3 sequence: CASSEEGGVVQPQHF. The CDR3 DNA sequence: TGTGCCAGCAGTGAGGAGGGCGGGGTGGTTCAGCCCCAGCATTTT.

The chain is built from TRBV9 and TRBJ2-3; D is uncertain. Germline V lookup: CDR1 SGDLS, CDR2 YYNGEE. V was cut by 4 bases and J by 2 bases, with 14 bases left in between. The CDR3 extends over 15 amino acids. The CDR3 nucleotides are TGTGCCAGCAGCCCCCAAGTTTCGGCCACAGATACGCAGTATTTT. Residues: CASSPQVSATDTQYF.

This clonotype was found a few times. The junction and the germline gene differ at one end; a read error may be behind it. This chain connects TRBV12-3 or TRBV12-4 to TRBJ2-2; D possibly corresponds to TRBD2 (5 bases). This CDR3 has 12 residues. This CDR3 reads CASSLGTGERFF. The CDR3 nucleotides read TGTGCCAGCAGTTTGGGCACCGGGGAGCGGTTTTTT.

The chain employs TRBV7-2 and TRBJ2-3, with TRBD2 matching 12 bases. V lost 1 base, J lost 5 bases, and 10 bases stayed unmatched. The CDR3 has 18 residues. The germline V gene has CDR1 SGHTA and CDR2 FQGNSA. The CDR3 is CASSLGALLAGGQDTQYF. DNA of the CDR3: TGTGCCAGCAGCTTAGGCGCTTTACTAGCGGGGGGTCAAGATACGCAGTATTTT.

J is TRBJ2-3 and V is TRBV20-1, with 10 positions matching TRBD2. Trimming removed 0 bases from V and 1 base from J; junction bases left unmatched: 4. The CDR3 contains 16 residues. Per the germline V gene, CDR1 is DFQATT and CDR2 is SNEGSKA (reference sequence). This chain's CDR3 is CSARDLAGAGTDTQYF. The DNA of the CDR3 is TGCAGTGCTAGAGATCTAGCGGGGGCGGGCACAGATACGCAGTATTTT.

This clonotype was observed a handful of times. The chain combines TRBV24-1 with TRBJ2-1; D possibly corresponds to TRBD1 (6 bases). CDR1 KGHDR and CDR2 SFDVKD come from the germline V gene. Trimming removed 4 bases from V and 5 bases from J, with 14 bases in between. CDR3 length equals 15 residues. The CDR3 spells CATSDRGHLNNEQFF. In DNA form, the CDR3 reads TGTGCCACCAGTGACCGGGGACATCTTAACAATGAGCAGTTCTTC.

With regard to this clonotype: A single base separates this from a much larger clone, so it may be a read error. This CDR3 is missing its conserved last phenylalanine or tryptophan, likely due to a read error. The chain couples TRBV20-1 to TRBJ2-3; 9 nucleotides agree with TRBD2. The CDR3 runs to 13 residues. The germline CDR1 and CDR2 sequences are DFQATT and SNEGSKA (reference sequence). The ends lost 7 bases at V and 11 bases at J; junction bases unmatched: 13. The DNA of the CDR3 is TGCAGTGGAGGGCGGGGGGGCCCAAGTGAGCAGTATTTG. Its translation is CSGGRGGPSEQYL.

The chain is built from TRBV7-2 and TRBJ2-1; 7 nucleotides align to TRBD1. The J segment lost 10 bases and the V segment lost 6 bases, leaving 18 bases of the junction unmatched. This CDR3 has 16 amino acids. CDR1 and CDR2 (germline): SGHTA, FQGNSA. CDR3 nucleotides: TGTGCCAGCAGTTTACAGGGGCCGAGGCTAGCCGGGGAGCAGTTCTTC. Its translation is CASSLQGPRLAGEQFF.

The table lists this clonotype with many counts. The V gene is TRBV20-1, the J gene TRBJ2-1; 8 nucleotides match TRBD2. The CDR3 loop spans 15 amino acids. The V gene's germline CDR1 is DFQATT and CDR2 SNEGSKA (reference sequence). V shed 1 base and J 0 bases; nucleotides not matched to a gene: 2. The CDR3 nucleotides read TGCAGTGCTAGAGGGAGCGGGGGCTCCTACAATGAGCAGTTCTTC. It translates to CSARGSGGSYNEQFF.

V usage is TRBV28 and J usage is TRBJ2-1; the D call may be TRBD1 or TRBD2 (6 bases each). Germline lookup yields CDR1 MDHEN and CDR2 SYDVKM. Deletions cut 6 bases from V and 3 bases from J, with 12 bases between. The CDR3 consists of 14 residues. CDR3 in DNA: TGTGCCAGCAGGGGGGGCAGGGTCTACAATGAGCAGTTCTTC. Its translation: CASRGGRVYNEQFF.

This clonotype appeared many times. A much larger clone lies a single base off, so this may be a read error. This chain uses TRBV5-1 with TRBJ2-6; D tentatively reads TRBD1 or TRBD2 (5 bases each). Germline V gene lookup returns CDR1 SGHRS and CDR2 YFSETQ. The CDR3 contains 16 residues. This chain's CDR3 is CASSLMGSSGANVRTF. The CDR3 DNA follows: TGCGCCAGCAGCTTGATGGGGAGCTCTGGGGCCAACGTCCGGACTTTC.

The chain links TRBV11-3 to TRBJ2-7, with D possibly matching TRBD1 (6 bases). CDR1 SGHNT and CDR2 YENEEA come from the germline V gene. The V gene lost 3 bases and the J gene lost 5 bases, with 11 bases spanning the gap. The CDR3 runs to 13 residues. The CDR3 is CASSFRTGNEQYF. CDR3 nucleotide sequence: TGTGCCAGCAGCTTCCGCACAGGGAACGAGCAGTACTTC.

At least ten counts were recorded for this clonotype. This chain connects TRBV2 to TRBJ2-5; D possibly matches TRBD1 or TRBD2 (5 bases each). Germline V lookup: CDR1 SNHLY, CDR2 FYNNEI. The CDR3 is 14 amino acids. V was pared by 6 bases and J by 2 bases, with 13 bases between. CDR3 DNA sequence: TGTGCCAGCAGGAAGGGGACCGGTCAAGAGACCCAGTACTTC. Amino acids: CASRKGTGQETQYF.

This clonotype was recorded once. The chain couples TRBV6-4 to TRBJ2-1; 7 bases agree with TRBD1. The CDR3 totals 16 residues. Trimming took 4 bases from V and 2 from J; bases not matched to a gene: 8. Germline V gene lookup returns CDR1 MRHNA and CDR2 SNTAGT. CDR3 in amino acids: CASSVQDRVTYNEQFF. The CDR3 DNA reads as TGTGCCAGCAGTGTCCAAGACAGGGTTACCTACAATGAGCAGTTCTTC.

CDR3 in amino acids: CASSLAGHLEQYF. As DNA, the CDR3 is TGTGCCAGCAGCTTAGCTGGCCACCTCGAGCAGTACTTC. The chain joins TRBV7-2 to TRBJ2-7; no firm D call. The CDR3 contains 13 residues. V was cut by 0 bases and J by 6 bases, with 9 bases left in between. Germline assignment: CDR1 SGHTA and CDR2 FQGNSA.

The J gene is TRBJ2-2, the V gene TRBV14, with a possible D match to TRBD2 (6 bases). Trimming removed 4 bases from V and 3 bases from J, with 15 bases in between. The germline V gene has CDR1 SGHDN and CDR2 FVKESK. There are 16 residues in the CDR3. DNA for the CDR3: TGTGCCAGCAGCCGCGACACCGGGGGAGACACCGGGGAGCTGTTTTTT. It specifies CASSRDTGGDTGELFF.

This clonotype has ten or more counts. The chain has TRBV18 and TRBJ2-1; the match to TRBD2 covers 7 bases. The V segment lost 3 bases and the J segment 3 bases; nucleotides outside the gene matches: 5. Germline-derived CDR1 and CDR2 are KGHSH and LQKENI. This CDR3 is built from 15 residues. CDR3 residues: CASSPPTSLYNEQFF. CDR3 in DNA: TGTGCCAGCTCACCGCCGACTAGCCTCTACAATGAGCAGTTCTTC.

A note on this clonotype: One junction end does not reproduce the germline sequence, and a read error may be involved. The chain couples TRBV6-6 to TRBJ2-6; D tentatively fits TRBD1 or TRBD2 (5 bases each). Germline V gene lookup returns CDR1 MNHNY and CDR2 SVGAGI (reference sequence). This CDR3 spans 15 amino acids. The CDR3 loop is CASSPRGIGANVRTF. The CDR3 DNA is TGTGCCAGCAGTCCCCGGGGAATTGGGGCCAACGTCCGGACTTTC.

The chain carries TRBV20-1 and TRBJ2-5; D remains unclear. Per the germline V gene, CDR1 is DFQATT and CDR2 is SNEGSKA (reference sequence). Between the trimmed V and J ends, which lost 0 bases and 2 bases, there was a span of 13 bases. CDR3 size: 15 residues. The CDR3 reads CSARDGAVGQETQYF. Here the CDR3 DNA reads TGCAGTGCTAGAGATGGTGCGGTCGGACAAGAGACCCAGTACTTC.

This chain uses TRBV20-1 with TRBJ1-6, with D possibly matching TRBD1 (5 bases). The CDR3 runs to 16 residues. Trimming pared 6 bases from V and 5 bases from J, leaving 20 bases between. Germline values: CDR1 DFQATT, CDR2 SNEGSKA (reference sequence). CDR3 residues: CSARSWTTRDNSPLHF. DNA for the CDR3: TGCAGTGCCCGTAGTTGGACAACGAGGGATAATTCACCCCTCCACTTT.

With regard to this clonotype: This may be a read error, as it is one base from a much larger clone. The chain recombines TRBV5-1 with TRBJ1-1, with D perhaps TRBD1 (6 bases). The germline gives CDR1 SGHRS, CDR2 YFSETQ. The germline V and J ends were trimmed by 0 bases and 6 bases, with 15 bases remaining between them. The CDR3 is 15 amino acids. CDR3 sequence (DNA): TGCGCCAGCAGCTTGGCTAGGGGGACGCACGCTGAAGCTTTCTTT. Residues: CASSLARGTHAEAFF.

Worth noting for this clonotype: A much more abundant neighbour one base away suggests this may be a read error. V gene TRBV14 combines with J gene TRBJ1-4, with D maybe TRBD1 (6 bases). V gave up 2 bases and J gave up 0 bases, with 16 bases separating them. This CDR3 is built from 18 residues. The germline CDR1 and CDR2 sequences are SGHDN and FVKESK. CDR3 nucleotide sequence: TGTGCCAGCAGCCAACACGTGGGACAAAGATCAACTAATGAAAAACTGTTTTTT. Translating it yields CASSQHVGQRSTNEKLFF.

The genes are TRBV10-2 and TRBJ1-5; 9 bases line up with TRBD1. Germline loops: CDR1 WSHSY, CDR2 SAAADI. The junction had 12 bases not matched to a gene; V was cut back by 3 bases and J by 6 bases. The CDR3 loop spans 17 amino acids. The CDR3 nucleotides are TGCGCCAGCAGTGACCCCCTCCGGGACAGGGTGGGTCAGCCCCAGCATTTT. Its translation: CASSDPLRDRVGQPQHF.

The rearrangement links TRBV5-1 to TRBJ2-1, with 7 bases aligning to TRBD2. CDR3 length: 15 residues. Trimming cost V 0 bases and J 5 bases; bases outside gene matches: 5. From germline, CDR1 is SGHRS and CDR2 YFSETQ. The CDR3, as DNA: TGCGCCAGCAGCTTGGCTGGCGGGAGTCACAATGAGCAGTTCTTC. As protein: CASSLAGGSHNEQFF.

J is TRBJ2-5 and V is TRBV7-9, with D perhaps matching TRBD1 or TRBD2 (7 bases each). This CDR3 region has 16 residues. Trimming stripped 3 bases from V and 2 bases from J, with 16 bases between. CDR1 is SEHNR and CDR2 is FQNEAQ in the germline V gene (reference sequence). The CDR3 here is CASSLAGGAGQETQYF. The CDR3 region has the DNA TGTGCCAGCAGCTTGGCAGGGGGAGCGGGGCAAGAGACCCAGTACTTC.